This is a list of T cell receptor beta chains from one sample in a study of T cell repertoires in cytomegalovirus infection. The antigens these receptors bind are not known. In TCRdb, the reads were re-called with MiXCR into one record per CDR3 protein. The repertoire includes about 890,000 distinct CDR3 sequences, more than 25% of them detected once, and more than 13% sits in the top ten. The sequenced sample was cultured CD8+ T cells from PBMCs, obtained from culture after CMV antigen stimulation. The receptor source for this set is a human donor in good health (CMV status not recorded). Some clones in this sample may be carry-over from other donors' samples. Both conserved end residues are part of each CDR3. D genes are given only for firm matches. Not all rows give a size; the values are once, few, many and, for expanded clones, a class.

size,D,J,V,DNA,CDR3
.,.,TRBJ1-5,TRBV3-1,TGTGCCAGCAGCCCCGATGTCGGGACGGCCCAGCATTTT,CASSPDVGTAQHF
many,.,TRBJ1-1,TRBV7-6,TGTGCCAGCAGCTCCAGGGGAGAGGGCACTGAAGCTTTCTTT,CASSSRGEGTEAFF
.,.,TRBJ1-1,TRBV6-1,TGTGCCAGCAGGAGGGGAACAGATGAAGCTTTCTTT,CASRRGTDEAFF
.,.,TRBJ2-2,TRBV6-5,TGTGCCAGCAGTTACTCTGCGGCGATTCGAGACACCGGGGAGCTGTTTTTT,CASSYSAAIRDTGELFF
few,TRBD2,TRBJ2-3,TRBV27,TGTGCCAGCAGTTTCGGGGGGAAAGATACGCAGTATTTT,CASSFGGKDTQYF
once,.,TRBJ1-1,TRBV3-1,TGTGCCAGCAGCCAAGAACGTAGGAAGAGGAACACTGAAGCTTTCTTT,CASSQERRKRNTEAFF
many,.,TRBJ2-1,TRBV7-2,TGTGCCAGCAGCTTAGTACAGGGGACTCAGCAGTTCTTC,CASSLVQGTQQFF
few,.,TRBJ2-5,TRBV12-5,TGTGCTAGTGGCACCGACGGACAAGAGACCCAGTACTTC,CASGTDGQETQYF
.,.,TRBJ1-2,TRBV19,TGTGCCAGTAGTATAGAGAAGACCCCCTTGGGTAATGGCTACACCTTC,CASSIEKTPLGNGYTF
.,.,TRBJ2-1,TRBV19,TGTGCCAGTAGTATAGTTACGGCAGCCAATGAGCAGTTCTTC,CASSIVTAANEQFF
.,.,TRBJ2-3,TRBV7-9,TGTGCCAGCAGCTTAGGAGTCGGCGCTAGCACAGATACGCAGTATTTT,CASSLGVGASTDTQYF
many,.,TRBJ2-7,TRBV7-9,TGTGCCAGCAGCTCCTCCGACCGGGACAACTACTACGAGCAGTACTTC,CASSSSDRDNYYEQYF
few,.,TRBJ1-2,TRBV10-3,TGTGCCATCGAGGCGCGGATCGGCTACACCTTC,CAIEARIGYTF
many,.,TRBJ2-1,TRBV11-2,TGTGCCAGCAGCTTTTGGAAGAGGGCCCAACATGACAATGAGCAGTTCTTC,CASSFWKRAQHDNEQFF
few,.,TRBJ2-3,TRBV2,TGTGCCAGCAAGTTCGACCGAAGCACAGATACGCAGTATTTT,CASKFDRSTDTQYF
.,.,TRBJ2-7,TRBV27,TGTGCCAGCAGTTTATCGGGAGACCTCCCCTACGAGCAGTACTTC,CASSLSGDLPYEQYF
few,.,TRBJ2-2,TRBV7-8,TGTGCCAGCAGCTTAGCGCCAGGCGGGGAGCCGACCGGGGAGCTGTTTTTT,CASSLAPGGEPTGELFF